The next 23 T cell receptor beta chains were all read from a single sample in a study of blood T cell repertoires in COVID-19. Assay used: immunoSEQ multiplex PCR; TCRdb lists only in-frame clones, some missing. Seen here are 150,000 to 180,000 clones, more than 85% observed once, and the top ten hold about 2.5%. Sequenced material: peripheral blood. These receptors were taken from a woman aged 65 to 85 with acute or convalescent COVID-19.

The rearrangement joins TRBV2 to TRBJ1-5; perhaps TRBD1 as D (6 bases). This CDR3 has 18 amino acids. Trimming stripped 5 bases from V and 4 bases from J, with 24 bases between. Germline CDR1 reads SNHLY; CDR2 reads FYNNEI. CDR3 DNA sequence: TGTGCCAGCAGTACCAAAAGGGGGGGGGTGAAGACAAATCAGCCCCAGCATTTT. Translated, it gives CASSTKRGGVKTNQPQHF.

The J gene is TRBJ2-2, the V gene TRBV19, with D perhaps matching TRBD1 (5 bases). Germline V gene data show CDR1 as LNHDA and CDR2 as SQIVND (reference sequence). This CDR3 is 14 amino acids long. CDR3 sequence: CAVSSQGYTGELFF. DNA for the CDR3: TGTGCGGTATCATCGCAGGGTTACACCGGGGAGCTGTTTTTT.

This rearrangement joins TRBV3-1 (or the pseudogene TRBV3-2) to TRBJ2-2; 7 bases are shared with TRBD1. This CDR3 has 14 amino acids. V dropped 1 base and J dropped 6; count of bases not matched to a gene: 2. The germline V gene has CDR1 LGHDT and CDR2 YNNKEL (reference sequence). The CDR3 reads CASSQVQGPGELFF. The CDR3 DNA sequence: TGTGCCAGCAGCCAAGTACAGGGGCCCGGGGAGCTGTTTTTT.

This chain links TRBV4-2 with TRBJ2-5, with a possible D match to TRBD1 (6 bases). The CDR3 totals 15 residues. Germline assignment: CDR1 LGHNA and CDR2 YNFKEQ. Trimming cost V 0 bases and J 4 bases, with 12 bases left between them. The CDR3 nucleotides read TGTGCCAGCAGCCAAGATCCAGGGGTAGGAGAGACCCAGTACTTC. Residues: CASSQDPGVGETQYF.

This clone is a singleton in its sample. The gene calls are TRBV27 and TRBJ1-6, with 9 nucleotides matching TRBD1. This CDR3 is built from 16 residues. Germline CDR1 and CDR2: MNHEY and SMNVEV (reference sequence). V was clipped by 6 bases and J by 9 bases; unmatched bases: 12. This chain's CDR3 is CASRAGTGFLFSPLHF. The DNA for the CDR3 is TGTGCCAGCAGAGCCGGGACAGGGTTTTTATTTTCACCCCTCCACTTT.

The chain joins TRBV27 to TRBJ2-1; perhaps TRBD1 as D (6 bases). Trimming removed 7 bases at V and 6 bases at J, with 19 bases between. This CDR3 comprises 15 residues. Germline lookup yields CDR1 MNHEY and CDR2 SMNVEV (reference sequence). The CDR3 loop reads CASTPRDNLGNEQFF. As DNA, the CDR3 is TGTGCCAGCACCCCTCGGGACAATTTAGGCAATGAGCAGTTCTTC.

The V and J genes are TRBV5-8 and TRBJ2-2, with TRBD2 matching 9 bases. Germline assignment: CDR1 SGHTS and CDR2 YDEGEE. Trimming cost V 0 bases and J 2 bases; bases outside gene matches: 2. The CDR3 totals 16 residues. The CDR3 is CASSLAGTSNTGELFF. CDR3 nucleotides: TGTGCCAGCAGCTTGGCCGGGACTAGCAACACCGGGGAGCTGTTTTTT.

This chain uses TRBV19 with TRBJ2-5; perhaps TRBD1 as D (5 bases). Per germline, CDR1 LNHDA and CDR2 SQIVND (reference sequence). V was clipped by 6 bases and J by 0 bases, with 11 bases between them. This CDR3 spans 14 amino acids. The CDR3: CASRTTDNQETQYF. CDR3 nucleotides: TGTGCCAGTAGAACGACAGACAACCAAGAGACCCAGTACTTC.

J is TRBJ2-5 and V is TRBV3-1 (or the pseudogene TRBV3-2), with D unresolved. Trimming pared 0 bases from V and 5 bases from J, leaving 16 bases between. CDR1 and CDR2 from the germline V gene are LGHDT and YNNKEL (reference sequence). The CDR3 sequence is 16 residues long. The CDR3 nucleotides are TGTGCCAGCAGCCAAGAAGGAGCTAAGAATAGGGAGACCCAGTACTTC. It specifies CASSQEGAKNRETQYF.

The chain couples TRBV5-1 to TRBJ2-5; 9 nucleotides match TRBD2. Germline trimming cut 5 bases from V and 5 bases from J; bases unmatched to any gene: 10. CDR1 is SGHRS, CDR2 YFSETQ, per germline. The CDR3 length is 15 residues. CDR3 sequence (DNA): TGCGCCAGCAGGGATGGCGGGGGGGCCGGTGAGACCCAGTACTTC. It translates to CASRDGGGAGETQYF. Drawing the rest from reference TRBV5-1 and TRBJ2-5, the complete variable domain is KAGVTQTPRYLIKTRGQQVTLSCSPISGHRSVSWYQQTPGQGLQFLFEYFSETQRNKGNFPGRFSGRQFSNSRSEMNVSTLELGDSALYLCASRDGGGAGETQYFGPGTRLLVL.

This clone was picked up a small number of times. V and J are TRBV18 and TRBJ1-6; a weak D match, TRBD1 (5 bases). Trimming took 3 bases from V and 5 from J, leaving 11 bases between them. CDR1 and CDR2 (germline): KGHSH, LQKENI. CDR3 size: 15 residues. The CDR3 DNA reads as TGTGCCAGCTCACCGGCGACAGCCGATAATTCACCCCTCCACTTT. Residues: CASSPATADNSPLHF.

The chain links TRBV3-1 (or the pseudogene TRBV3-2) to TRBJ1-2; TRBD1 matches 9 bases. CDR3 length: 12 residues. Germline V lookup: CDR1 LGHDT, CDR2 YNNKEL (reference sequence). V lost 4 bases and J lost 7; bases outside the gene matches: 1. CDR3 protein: CASSRTGVGYTF. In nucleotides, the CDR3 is TGTGCCAGCAGCCGGACAGGGGTTGGCTACACCTTC.

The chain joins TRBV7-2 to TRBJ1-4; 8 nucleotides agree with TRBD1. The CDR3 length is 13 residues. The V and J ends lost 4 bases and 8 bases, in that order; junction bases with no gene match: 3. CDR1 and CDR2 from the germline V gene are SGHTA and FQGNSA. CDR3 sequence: CASSSDRGEKLFF. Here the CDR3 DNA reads TGTGCCAGCAGCTCTGACAGGGGAGAAAAACTGTTTTTT.

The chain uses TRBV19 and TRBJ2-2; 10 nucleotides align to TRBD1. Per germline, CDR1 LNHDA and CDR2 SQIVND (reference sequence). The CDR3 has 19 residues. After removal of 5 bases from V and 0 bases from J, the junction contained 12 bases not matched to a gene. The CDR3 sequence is CASSRRGTGANANTGELFF. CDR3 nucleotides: TGTGCCAGTAGTCGCCGTGGGACAGGGGCCAACGCGAACACCGGGGAGCTGTTTTTT.

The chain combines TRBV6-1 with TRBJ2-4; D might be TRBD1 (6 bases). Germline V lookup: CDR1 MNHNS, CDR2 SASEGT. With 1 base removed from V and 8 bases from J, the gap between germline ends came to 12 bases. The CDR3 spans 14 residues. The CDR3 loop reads CASSEVWGPDIQYF. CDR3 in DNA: TGTGCCAGCAGTGAAGTTTGGGGGCCGGACATTCAGTACTTC.

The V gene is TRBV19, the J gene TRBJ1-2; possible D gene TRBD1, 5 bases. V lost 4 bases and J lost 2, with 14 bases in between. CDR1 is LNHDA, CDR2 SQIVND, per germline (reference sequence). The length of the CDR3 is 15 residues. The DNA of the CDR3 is TGTGCCAGTAGTACCGGGACTGGTCGAAACTATGGCTACACCTTC. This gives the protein CASSTGTGRNYGYTF. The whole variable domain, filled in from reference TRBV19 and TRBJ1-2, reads DGGITQSPKYLFRKEGQNVTLSCEQNLNHDAMYWYRQDPGQGLRLIYYSQIVNDFQKGDIAEGYSVSREKKESFPLTVTSAQKNPTAFYLCASSTGTGRNYGYTFGSGTRLTVV.

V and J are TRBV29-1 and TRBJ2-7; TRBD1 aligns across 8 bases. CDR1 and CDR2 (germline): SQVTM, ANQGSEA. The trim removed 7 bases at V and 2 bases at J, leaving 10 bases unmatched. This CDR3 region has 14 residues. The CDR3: CSARVGTGTYEQYF. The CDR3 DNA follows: TGCAGCGCCCGAGTCGGGACAGGAACCTACGAGCAGTACTTC.

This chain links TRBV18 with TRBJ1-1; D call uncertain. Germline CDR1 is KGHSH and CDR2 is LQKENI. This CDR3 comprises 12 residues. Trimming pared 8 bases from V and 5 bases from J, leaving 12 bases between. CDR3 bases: TGTGCCAGCCATAAAGCCGGGACTGAAGCTTTCTTT. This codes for CASHKAGTEAFF.

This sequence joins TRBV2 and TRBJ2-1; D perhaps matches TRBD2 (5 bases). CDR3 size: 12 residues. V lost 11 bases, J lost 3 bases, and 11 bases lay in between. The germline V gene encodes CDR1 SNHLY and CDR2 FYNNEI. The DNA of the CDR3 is TGTGCCGGGTCGGACTTCTACAATGAGCAGTTCTTC. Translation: CAGSDFYNEQFF.

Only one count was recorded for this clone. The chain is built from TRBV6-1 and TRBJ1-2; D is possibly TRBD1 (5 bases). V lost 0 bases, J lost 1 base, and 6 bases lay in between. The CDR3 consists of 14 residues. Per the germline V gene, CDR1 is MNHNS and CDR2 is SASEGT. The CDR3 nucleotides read TGTGCCAGCAGTGAAGCGCAGGGTAACTATGGCTACACCTTC. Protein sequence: CASSEAQGNYGYTF.

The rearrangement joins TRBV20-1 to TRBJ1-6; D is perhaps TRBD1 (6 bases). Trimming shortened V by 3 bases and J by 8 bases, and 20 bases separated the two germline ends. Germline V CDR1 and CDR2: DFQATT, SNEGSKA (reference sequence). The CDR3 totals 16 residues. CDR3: CSASSVQDSDDSPLHF. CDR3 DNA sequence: TGCAGTGCTAGTAGTGTACAGGACAGCGATGATTCACCCCTCCACTTT.

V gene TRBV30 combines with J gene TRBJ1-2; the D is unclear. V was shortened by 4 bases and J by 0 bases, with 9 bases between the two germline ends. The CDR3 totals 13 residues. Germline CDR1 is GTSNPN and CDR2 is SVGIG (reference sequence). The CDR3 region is CAWTTGTNYGYTF. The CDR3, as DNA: TGTGCCTGGACTACGGGAACTAACTATGGCTACACCTTC.

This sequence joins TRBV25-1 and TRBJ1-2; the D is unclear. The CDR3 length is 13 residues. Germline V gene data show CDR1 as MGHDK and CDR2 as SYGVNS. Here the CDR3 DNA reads TGTGCTTCTCAACCCCGGGGAAGTGTTGGCTACACCTTC. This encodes CASQPRGSVGYTF.